This entry lists 18 T cell receptor beta chains sequenced from one sample in a study of shared clonotypes between healthy human individuals. Generated by immunoSEQ multiplex PCR, the TCRdb table keeps only in-frame clones and is missing some. Here the sample spans 2,100,000 or so clones, 90% to 96% being singletons. Input material: naive CD4+ T cells sorted from blood. Subset described: CD45RA+ positively selected. The receptors here all came from a man younger than 35 in good health.

This chain joins TRBV7-6 and TRBJ1-5; possibly TRBD1 for D (5 bases). The ends were cut back, 5 bases at V and 3 bases at J, with 8 bases in the middle. CDR3 length equals 13 residues. Germline V CDR1 and CDR2: SGHVS, FNYEAQ. CDR3 region: CASSGGFNQPQHF. The CDR3 DNA sequence: TGTGCCAGCAGCGGGGGGTTCAATCAGCCCCAGCATTTT.

The rearrangement uses TRBV28 and TRBJ2-7; the D gene could be TRBD1 or TRBD2 (5 bases each). The length of the CDR3 is 12 residues. Germline V lookup: CDR1 MDHEN, CDR2 SYDVKM. V shed 8 bases and J shed 2 bases, with 10 bases lying between them. CDR3 bases: TGTGCCAGCGTAGGGGACCCCTACGAGCAGTACTTC. Its translation: CASVGDPYEQYF.

The CDR3 sequence is CASSPGQGATGANVLTF. The CDR3 DNA sequence: TGTGCCAGCAGTCCGGGACAGGGGGCCACTGGGGCCAACGTCCTGACTTTC. This chain links TRBV28 with TRBJ2-6; 12 nucleotides align to TRBD1. Looked up from germline, CDR1 is MDHEN and CDR2 is SYDVKM. The trim removed 5 bases at V and 2 bases at J, leaving 4 bases unmatched. The CDR3 is made up of 17 amino acids.

This chain links TRBV5-4 with TRBJ1-6; D is undetermined. Per the germline V gene, CDR1 is SGHNT and CDR2 is YYREEE (reference sequence). V was shortened by 5 bases and J by 7 bases, with 16 bases between the two germline ends. The CDR3 runs 15 residues. The CDR3 loop is CASSSGHNQNSPLHF. CDR3 in DNA: TGTGCCAGCAGTTCCGGCCACAACCAGAATTCACCCCTCCACTTT. Together with reference TRBV5-4 and TRBJ1-6, the CDR3 gives the full variable domain: ETGVTQSPTHLIKTRGQQVTLRCSSQSGHNTVSWYQQALGQGPQFIFQYYREEENGRGNFPPRFSGLQFPNYSSELNVNALELDDSALYLCASSSGHNQNSPLHFGNGTRLTVT.

V usage is TRBV6-6 and J usage is TRBJ2-7; D may be TRBD1 (6 bases). V gave up 7 bases and J gave up 1 base, with 14 bases separating them. Germline loops: CDR1 MNHNY, CDR2 SVGAGI (reference sequence). CDR3 length equals 14 residues. The DNA for the CDR3 is TGTGCCAGCACCCCCCGGCAGGGGTCCTACGAGCAGTACTTC. Translated: CASTPRQGSYEQYF.

This rearrangement joins TRBV4-1 to TRBJ1-2, with 7 bases that match TRBD1. V lost 0 bases to trimming and J lost 4 bases; unmatched junction nucleotides: 11. CDR3 length equals 17 residues. Germline V lookup: CDR1 MGHRA, CDR2 YSYEKL. In nucleotides, the CDR3 is TGCGCCAGCAGCCAAGAATCTGGAGGGGGCGACAGCTATGGCTACACCTTC. Residues: CASSQESGGGDSYGYTF.

The chain uses TRBV19 and TRBJ1-6; 7 bases line up with TRBD1. CDR1 and CDR2 (germline): LNHDA, SQIVND (reference sequence). The CDR3 is 13 amino acids. Trimming removed 6 bases from V and 10 bases from J; junction bases left unmatched: 6. Here the CDR3 DNA reads TGTGCCAGTAGCCCGGACAGGCGGTCACCCCTCCACTTT. Translating it yields CASSPDRRSPLHF.

The chain carries TRBV5-4 and TRBJ2-2, with TRBD2 as a possible D gene (5 bases). Germline V gene lookup returns CDR1 SGHNT and CDR2 YYREEE (reference sequence). CDR3 length equals 16 residues. Trimming shortened V by 2 bases and J by 0 bases, and 11 bases separated the two germline ends. CDR3: CASSFLQRTNTGELFF. The CDR3 DNA reads TGTGCCAGCAGCTTCTTGCAGCGGACGAACACCGGGGAGCTGTTTTTT.

Remarks on this clone: The same CDR3 can be traced to other DNA sequences in this sample. The chain is built from TRBV14 and TRBJ2-7, with D uncertain. CDR3 length equals 13 residues. Trimming left V 1 base short and J 1 base short, with 5 bases between. Germline V gene sequence: CDR1 SGHDN, CDR2 FVKESK. CDR3 region: CASSQGNSYEQYF. For the CDR3, the DNA is TGTGCCAGCAGCCAAGGGAATTCCTACGAGCAGTACTTC.

The rearrangement links TRBV14 to TRBJ2-7; 7 bases fit TRBD1. This CDR3 is built from 15 residues. V shed 5 bases and J 3 bases; nucleotides not matched to a gene: 10. Germline CDR1 reads SGHDN; CDR2 reads FVKESK. The CDR3 spells CASSNFRDRNYEQYF. For the CDR3, the DNA is TGTGCCAGCAGCAACTTCCGGGACAGAAACTACGAGCAGTACTTC.

With regard to this clone: The identical CDR3 is also encoded by other nucleotide sequences in the sample. The chain employs TRBV6-5 and TRBJ2-2, with D possibly TRBD2 on 5 matching bases. Germline-derived CDR1 and CDR2 are MNHEY and SVGAGI. Trimming removed 0 bases at V and 5 bases at J, with 7 bases between. This CDR3 is built from 14 residues. CDR3 sequence (DNA): TGTGCCAGCAGTTACTCGAGGACTACCGGGGAGCTGTTTTTT. It translates to CASSYSRTTGELFF.

CDR3 residues: CASSSSRRAGYNEQFF. The CDR3 DNA sequence: TGTGCCAGCAGTTCGTCCCGTAGAGCGGGGTACAATGAGCAGTTCTTC. This chain uses TRBV7-9 with TRBJ2-1, with 7 bases matching TRBD2. CDR1 and CDR2 (germline): SEHNR, FQNEAQ (reference sequence). V trimming: 6 bases; J trimming: 4 bases; junction bases outside the gene matches: 12. The CDR3 is 16 amino acids.

This sequence joins TRBV10-1 and TRBJ2-3, with TRBD2 identical over 10 bases. Unmatched junction bases numbered 6, after V lost 6 bases and J lost 3 bases. Germline V gene data show CDR1 as WNHNN and CDR2 as SYGVQD (reference sequence). CDR3 size: 15 residues. This chain's CDR3 is CASSLAGVKTDTQYF. The CDR3 region has the DNA TGCGCCAGCAGCCTAGCGGGAGTTAAAACAGATACGCAGTATTTT.

The chain recombines TRBV19 with TRBJ1-1; D ambiguous. Germline-derived CDR1 and CDR2 are LNHDA and SQIVND (reference sequence). CDR3 length: 13 amino acids. Deletions cut 6 bases from V and 10 bases from J, with 18 bases between. CDR3 nucleotide sequence: TGTGCCAGTAGCCTCGATCCGTACGTGGGAGCTTTCTTT. It translates to CASSLDPYVGAFF.

J is TRBJ2-7 and V is TRBV5-6, with TRBD2 matching 10 bases. This CDR3 is 15 amino acids long. Germline V gene lookup returns CDR1 SGHDT and CDR2 YYEEEE. Trimming took 4 bases from V and 0 from J; bases not matched to a gene: 4. The CDR3 DNA reads as TGTGCCAGCAGCCGTCTAGCGGGGGCCTCCTACGAGCAGTACTTC. Amino acids: CASSRLAGASYEQYF. The complete variable domain, with remaining parts taken from reference TRBV5-6 and TRBJ2-7, reads DAGVTQSPTHLIKTRGQQVTLRCSPKSGHDTVSWYQQALGQGPQFIFQYYEEEERQRGNFPDRFSGHQFPNYSSELNVNALLLGDSALYLCASSRLAGASYEQYFGPGTRLTVT.

The V and J genes are TRBV6-1 and TRBJ1-5; D possibly corresponds to TRBD1 (6 bases). The V gene's germline CDR1 is MNHNS and CDR2 SASEGT. The CDR3 sequence is 15 residues long. V was pared by 8 bases and J by 6 bases, with 20 bases between. This CDR3 reads CASLYRGASIQPQHF. The CDR3 nucleotides are TGTGCCAGCCTGTATAGGGGGGCATCGATTCAGCCCCAGCATTTT.

This clone was counted between two and nine times. Other DNA sequences of this sample code for an identical CDR3. The gene calls are TRBV7-9 and TRBJ1-2; D call uncertain. CDR3 length equals 11 residues. Trimming took off 0 bases at V and 5 bases at J, with 1 base between the two ends. In germline, CDR1 is SEHNR, CDR2 FQNEAQ (reference sequence). CDR3 residues: CASSLAYGYTF. The CDR3 DNA reads TGTGCCAGCAGCTTAGCATATGGCTACACCTTC.

The chain recombines TRBV30 with TRBJ2-2; D uncertain. The germline CDR1 and CDR2 sequences are GTSNPN and SVGIG (reference sequence). Trimming left V 1 base short and J 6 bases short, with 12 bases between. The CDR3 contains 14 residues. In nucleotides, the CDR3 is TGTGCCTGGAGTGGGGCTAACAGAGCCGGGGAGCTGTTTTTT. Translation: CAWSGANRAGELFF.